This T cell receptor beta chain was sequenced for a study of shared clonotypes between healthy human individuals. The V segment lost 3 bases and the J segment 3 bases; nucleotides outside the gene matches: 11. Germline V gene sequence: CDR1 SGDLS, CDR2 YYNGEE. This CDR3 comprises 19 residues. Study-wide results and limits: Donor scarcity curtailed the genetic and exposure-history diversity represented herein.

CD45RO-negative CD8 cells positively selected for CCR7 made up the naive population, which excluded terminally differentiated effector memory CD45RA+ cells. On this clone: Its antigen is unknown.

Clones were sequenced by immunoSEQ multiplex PCR, and TCRdb holds only the in-frame ones, with some missing. The sample carries 1.5 million to 2.5 million clones, approximately 94% recorded once. The chain joins TRBV9 to TRBJ2-2; TRBD2 matches at 13 bases. Material: naive CD8+ T cells sorted from blood. The receptor was isolated from a man aged 18 to 29 in good health. The CDR3 DNA follows: TGTGCCAGCAGCGCCCCGGGACTAGCGGGGCCTCTTGACACCGGGGAGCTGTTTTTT. This encodes CASSAPGLAGPLDTGELFF.